Listed here are 27 T cell receptor beta chains from one sample, sequenced in a study of blood T cell repertoires in COVID-19. Only in-frame clones appear in the TCRdb table, and some are missing; sequencing was by immunoSEQ multiplex PCR. The sample includes 100,000 to 150,000 clones, approximately 85% of them seen just once. The sample consisted of peripheral blood. These receptors were collected from a young man with COVID-19, enrolled during active disease.

The genes are TRBV7-9 and TRBJ1-1; D may be TRBD1 (6 bases). Trimming left V 5 bases short and J 1 base short, with 11 bases between. CDR1 SEHNR and CDR2 FQNEAQ come from the germline V gene (reference sequence). The CDR3 runs 14 residues. For the CDR3, the DNA is TGTGCCAGCAGCCCTACAGGGAGGAACACTGAAGCTTTCTTT. Protein product: CASSPTGRNTEAFF.

This chain links TRBV12-3 or TRBV12-4 with TRBJ1-1, with D possibly matching TRBD1 (5 bases). V lost 6 bases and J lost 1, with 9 bases in between. This CDR3 spans 13 amino acids. The CDR3, as DNA: TGTGCCAGCAGGTACGGACAGAACACTGAAGCTTTCTTT. The encoded protein is CASRYGQNTEAFF.

The chain recombines TRBV5-5 with TRBJ1-1, with D tentatively TRBD1 (5 bases). CDR3 length: 14 residues. The ends were cut back, 4 bases at V and 1 base at J, with 11 bases in the middle. Germline V lookup: CDR1 SGHKS, CDR2 YYEKEE (reference sequence). CDR3 bases: TGTGCCAGCAGCGGAACTACAGGGAACACTGAAGCTTTCTTT. This translates into CASSGTTGNTEAFF.

CDR3 loop: CASRDRISSGANVLTF. The CDR3 nucleotides read TGTGCCAGCAGGGACAGGATTAGCTCTGGGGCCAACGTCCTGACTTTC. The chain carries TRBV19 and TRBJ2-6; 8 bases are shared with TRBD1. The ends lost 9 bases at V and 0 bases at J; junction bases unmatched: 7. The CDR3 is 16 amino acids. Germline assignment: CDR1 LNHDA and CDR2 SQIVND (reference sequence). Looking up the rest from reference TRBV19 and TRBJ2-6 gives the full variable domain: DGGITQSPKYLFRKEGQNVTLSCEQNLNHDAMYWYRQDPGQGLRLIYYSQIVNDFQKGDIAEGYSVSREKKESFPLTVTSAQKNPTAFYLCASRDRISSGANVLTFGAGSRLTVL.

This sequence joins TRBV19 and TRBJ2-6, with no clear D. CDR1 LNHDA and CDR2 SQIVND come from the germline V gene (reference sequence). V lost 3 bases, J lost 0 bases, and 6 bases lay in between. This CDR3 has 15 residues. CDR3 residues: CASSIMASGANVLTF. DNA for the CDR3: TGTGCCAGTAGTATTATGGCCTCTGGGGCCAACGTCCTGACTTTC.

The chain has TRBV4-2 and TRBJ2-5; 10 bases match TRBD2. From germline, CDR1 is LGHNA and CDR2 YNFKEQ. The CDR3 runs to 17 residues. J gave up 4 bases and V 0 bases, and 8 bases lay outside the gene matches. CDR3 amino acids: CASSQDREREGRETQYF. The CDR3 nucleotides read TGTGCCAGCAGCCAAGATAGGGAGCGGGAGGGCCGAGAGACCCAGTACTTC.

This rearrangement joins TRBV18 to TRBJ2-7, with 7 bases fitting TRBD1. J was trimmed by 5 bases and V by 4 bases; bases with no gene match: 11. Looked up from germline, CDR1 is KGHSH and CDR2 is LQKENI. The CDR3 runs to 15 residues. In DNA form, the CDR3 reads TGTGCCAGCTCACGAAACGGACAGGTCGTGGACGAGCAGTACTTC. It yields the protein CASSRNGQVVDEQYF. The whole variable domain, filled in from reference TRBV18 and TRBJ2-7, reads NAGVMQNPRHLVRRRGQEARLRCSPMKGHSHVYWYRQLPEEGLKFMVYLQKENIIDESGMPKERFSAEFPKEGPSILRIQQVVRGDSAAYFCASSRNGQVVDEQYFGPGTRLTVT.

V usage is TRBV5-6 and J usage is TRBJ1-4; 7 bases are shared with TRBD1. Unmatched junction bases numbered 5, after V lost 4 bases and J lost 5 bases. There are 14 residues in the CDR3. Germline V lookup: CDR1 SGHDT, CDR2 YYEEEE. For the CDR3, the DNA is TGTGCCAGCAGCCCCTGGACAGGAAATGAAAAACTGTTTTTT. It specifies CASSPWTGNEKLFF.

The rearrangement uses TRBV28 and TRBJ1-2; D is unclear. The germline gives CDR1 MDHEN, CDR2 SYDVKM. This CDR3 is built from 14 residues. Trimming took 3 bases from V and 3 from J, leaving 11 bases between them. The CDR3 nucleotides read TGTGCCAGCAGTTTCCCTAGCAGCTACTATGGCTACACCTTC. Translated: CASSFPSSYYGYTF.

The chain carries TRBV5-1 and TRBJ2-5, with TRBD1 matching over 8 bases. The CDR3 extends over 16 amino acids. The trim removed 0 bases at V and 4 bases at J, leaving 8 bases unmatched. Per the germline V gene, CDR1 is SGHRS and CDR2 is YFSETQ. The CDR3, as DNA: TGCGCCAGCAGCTTGGACTGGACAGGGAGTGGAGAGACCCAGTACTTC. This sequence encodes CASSLDWTGSGETQYF. Combining the CDR3 with reference TRBV5-1 and TRBJ2-5 gives the whole variable domain KAGVTQTPRYLIKTRGQQVTLSCSPISGHRSVSWYQQTPGQGLQFLFEYFSETQRNKGNFPGRFSGRQFSNSRSEMNVSTLELGDSALYLCASSLDWTGSGETQYFGPGTRLLVL.

The gene calls are TRBV9 and TRBJ1-4, with 11 bases that match TRBD1. Germline V CDR1 and CDR2: SGDLS, YYNGEE. V trimming: 3 bases; J trimming: 6 bases; junction bases outside the gene matches: 4. CDR3 length: 15 residues. CDR3 sequence (DNA): TGTGCCAGCAGCGCCGGGACAGGGGGGGATGAAAAACTGTTTTTT. It translates to CASSAGTGGDEKLFF.

The chain employs TRBV6-5 and TRBJ2-7, with 12 bases aligning to TRBD1. CDR1 is MNHEY and CDR2 is SVGAGI in the germline V gene. The junction had 9 bases not matched to a gene; V was cut back by 6 bases and J by 6 bases. The CDR3 spans 15 residues. CDR3 DNA sequence: TGTGCCAGCAGACTACCGGGACAGGGGGCTGGCGAGCAGTACTTC. Its protein product is CASRLPGQGAGEQYF.

In nucleotides, the CDR3 is TGTGCCAGCAGCTTACGGGGACAGGTGAACACTGAAGCTTTCTTT. This gives the protein CASSLRGQVNTEAFF. This sequence joins TRBV11-2 and TRBJ1-1, with 8 bases identical to TRBD1. The CDR3 runs 15 residues. Germline V gene data show CDR1 as SGHAT and CDR2 as FQNNGV. J was trimmed by 0 bases and V by 2 bases; bases with no gene match: 2. Looking up the rest from reference TRBV11-2 and TRBJ1-1 gives the full variable domain: EAGVAQSPRYKIIEKRQSVAFWCNPISGHATLYWYQQILGQGPKLLIQFQNNGVVDDSQLPKDRFSAERLKGVDSTLKIQPAKLEDSAVYLCASSLRGQVNTEAFFGQGTRLTVV.

The chain carries TRBV12-3 or TRBV12-4 and TRBJ1-5; 7 bases line up with TRBD1. This CDR3 region has 12 residues. Trimming took 8 bases from V and 4 from J; bases not matched to a gene: 2. The CDR3 reads CASEGANQPQHF. The CDR3 nucleotides are TGTGCCAGCGAGGGGGCTAATCAGCCCCAGCATTTT.

The chain is built from TRBV3-1 (or the pseudogene TRBV3-2) and TRBJ2-5; 10 nucleotides agree with TRBD2. The germline V gene has CDR1 LGHDT and CDR2 YNNKEL (reference sequence). CDR3 length: 19 amino acids. V was clipped by 1 base and J by 4 bases; unmatched bases: 15. The CDR3 DNA sequence: TGTGCCAGCAGCCAAGCGCCGTTTAGGGCTAGCGGGAGAGGAGAGACCCAGTACTTC. It translates to CASSQAPFRASGRGETQYF.

The chain employs TRBV11-3 and TRBJ1-2; D is unresolved. This CDR3 has 15 residues. Trimming cost V 1 base and J 0 bases, with 9 bases left between them. In germline, CDR1 is SGHNT, CDR2 YENEEA. Here the CDR3 reads CASSLGPQANYGYTF. In nucleotides, the CDR3 is TGTGCCAGCAGCTTAGGGCCACAAGCTAACTATGGCTACACCTTC.

CDR3 DNA sequence: TGTGCCTGGACTCGGCCAGGGGGAAACTATGGCTACACCTTC. Its translation: CAWTRPGGNYGYTF. This chain connects TRBV30 to TRBJ1-2; 7 bases are shared with TRBD1. The junction had 7 bases not matched to a gene; V was cut back by 4 bases and J by 2 bases. This CDR3 is 14 amino acids long. From germline, CDR1 is GTSNPN and CDR2 SVGIG (reference sequence).

This clone was observed a few times. The chain is built from TRBV4-1 and TRBJ1-5, with D maybe TRBD1 (6 bases). Germline values: CDR1 MGHRA, CDR2 YSYEKL. V lost 4 bases to trimming and J lost 4 bases, with 14 bases between them. This CDR3 contains 15 residues. The CDR3 loop is CASSRPGVRNQPQHF. The CDR3 DNA is TGCGCCAGCAGCCGCCCAGGGGTACGAAATCAGCCCCAGCATTTT.

The chain links TRBV2 to TRBJ2-2; maybe TRBD1 (6 bases). V lost 6 bases and J lost 2, with 25 bases in between. Germline V lookup: CDR1 SNHLY, CDR2 FYNNEI. The CDR3 has 19 amino acids. The CDR3: CASRARTALLSINTGELFF. The CDR3 region has the DNA TGTGCCAGCAGGGCCCGGACAGCCTTACTTAGTATTAACACCGGGGAGCTGTTTTTT.

This rearrangement joins TRBV19 to TRBJ1-6, with no clear D. V was pared by 7 bases and J by 7 bases, with 11 bases between. CDR1 and CDR2 from the germline V gene are LNHDA and SQIVND (reference sequence). This CDR3 is built from 13 residues. CDR3 nucleotide sequence: TGTGCCAGTACGGCAGAGGGCAATTCACCCCTCCACTTT. Protein sequence: CASTAEGNSPLHF.

CDR3 region: CASSFRNTEAFF. The CDR3 nucleotides read TGCGCCAGCAGCTTCAGAAACACTGAAGCTTTCTTT. The chain recombines TRBV5-1 with TRBJ1-1; D uncertain. V was clipped by 2 bases and J by 2 bases, with 4 bases between them. The CDR3 extends over 12 amino acids. Germline CDR1 reads SGHRS; CDR2 reads YFSETQ.

V and J are TRBV3-1 (or the pseudogene TRBV3-2) and TRBJ1-2; D possibly corresponds to TRBD1 (6 bases). V was trimmed by 3 bases and J by 6 bases, leaving 20 bases between them. CDR3 length equals 16 residues. Germline lookup yields CDR1 LGHDT and CDR2 YNNKEL (reference sequence). CDR3 region: CASSQDIYRGSDGYTF. The CDR3 nucleotides read TGTGCCAGCAGCCAGGACATTTATAGGGGGTCGGATGGCTACACCTTC.

The rearrangement joins TRBV5-6 to TRBJ2-3; TRBD2 might be the D (6 bases). Trimming took 4 bases from V and 6 from J, leaving 12 bases between them. CDR3 length: 13 residues. Germline loops: CDR1 SGHDT, CDR2 YYEEEE. CDR3 in amino acids: CASSRLSGDTQYF. The CDR3 DNA sequence: TGTGCCAGCAGCCGTTTAAGCGGGGATACGCAGTATTTT.

As DNA, the CDR3 is TGTGCCAGCAGCTTGGCCTTACAGGGGATAAGTTCACCCCTCCACTTT. This gives the protein CASSLALQGISSPLHF. The chain is built from TRBV5-5 and TRBJ1-6; TRBD1 matches at 7 bases. V trimming: 0 bases; J trimming: 9 bases; junction bases outside the gene matches: 9. The CDR3 is made up of 16 amino acids. CDR1 and CDR2 (germline): SGHKS, YYEKEE (reference sequence).

This clone has just one count. The chain uses TRBV30 and TRBJ1-3; D is undetermined. V was trimmed by 1 base and J by 9 bases, leaving 13 bases between them. The CDR3 runs 13 residues. Germline V gene lookup returns CDR1 GTSNPN and CDR2 SVGIG (reference sequence). The CDR3 reads CAWSGSGWSTIYF. CDR3 coding DNA: TGTGCCTGGAGTGGTTCTGGTTGGAGCACCATATATTTT. Looking up the rest from reference TRBV30 and TRBJ1-3 gives the full variable domain: SQTIHQWPATLVQPVGSPLSLECTVEGTSNPNLYWYRQAAGRGLQLLFYSVGIGQISSEVPQNLSASRPQDRQFILSSKKLLLSDSGFYLCAWSGSGWSTIYFGEGSWLTVV.

V and J are TRBV2 and TRBJ2-2, with 8 bases aligning to TRBD2. Losses at the gene ends were 7 bases for V and 4 bases for J; bases not matched to a gene: 5. This CDR3 spans 14 amino acids. CDR1 is SNHLY and CDR2 is FYNNEI in the germline V gene. This CDR3 is CASKQRESTGELFF. The CDR3 nucleotides are TGTGCCAGCAAGCAGCGGGAGAGCACCGGGGAGCTGTTTTTT.

J is TRBJ1-3 and V is TRBV27; D not resolved. The CDR3 is 15 amino acids. Between the trimmed V and J ends, which lost 6 bases and 2 bases, there was a span of 14 bases. The germline CDR1 and CDR2 sequences are MNHEY and SMNVEV (reference sequence). DNA for the CDR3: TGTGCCAGCAGGTCGACGGGAGGGCCTGGAAACACCATATATTTT. It codes for CASRSTGGPGNTIYF.